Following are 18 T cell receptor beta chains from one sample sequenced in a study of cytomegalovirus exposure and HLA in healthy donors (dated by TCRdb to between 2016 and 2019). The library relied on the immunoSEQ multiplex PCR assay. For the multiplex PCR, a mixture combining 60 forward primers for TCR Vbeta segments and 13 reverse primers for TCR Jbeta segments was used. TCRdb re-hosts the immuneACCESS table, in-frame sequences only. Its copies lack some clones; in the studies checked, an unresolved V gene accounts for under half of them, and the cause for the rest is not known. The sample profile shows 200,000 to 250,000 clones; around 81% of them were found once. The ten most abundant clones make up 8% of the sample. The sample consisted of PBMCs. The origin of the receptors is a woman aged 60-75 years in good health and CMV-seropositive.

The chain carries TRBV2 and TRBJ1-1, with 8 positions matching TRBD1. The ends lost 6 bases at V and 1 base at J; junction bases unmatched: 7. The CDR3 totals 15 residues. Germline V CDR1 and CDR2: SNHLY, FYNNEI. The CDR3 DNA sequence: TGTGCCAGCAGGCCCCGCAGGGGGCAGAACACTGAAGCTTTCTTT. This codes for CASRPRRGQNTEAFF.

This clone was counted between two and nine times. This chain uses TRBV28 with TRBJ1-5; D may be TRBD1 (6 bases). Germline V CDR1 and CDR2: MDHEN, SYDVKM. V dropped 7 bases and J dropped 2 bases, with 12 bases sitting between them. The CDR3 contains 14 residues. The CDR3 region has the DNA TGTGCCAGCACTATAAGGACAGGCAATCAGCCCCAGCATTTT. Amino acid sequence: CASTIRTGNQPQHF.

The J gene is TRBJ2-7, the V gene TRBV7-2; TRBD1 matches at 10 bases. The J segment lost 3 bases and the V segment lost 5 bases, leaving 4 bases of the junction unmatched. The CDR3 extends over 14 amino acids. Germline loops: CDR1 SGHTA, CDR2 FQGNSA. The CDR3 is CASSRQGADYEQYF. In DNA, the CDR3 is TGTGCCAGCAGCCGACAGGGGGCCGACTACGAGCAGTACTTC.

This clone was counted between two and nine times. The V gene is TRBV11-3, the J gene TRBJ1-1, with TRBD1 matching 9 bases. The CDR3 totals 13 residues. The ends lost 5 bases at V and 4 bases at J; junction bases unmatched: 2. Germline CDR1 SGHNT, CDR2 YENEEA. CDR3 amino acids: CASSRQGGTEAFF. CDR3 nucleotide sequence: TGTGCCAGCAGCCGACAGGGGGGCACTGAAGCTTTCTTT.

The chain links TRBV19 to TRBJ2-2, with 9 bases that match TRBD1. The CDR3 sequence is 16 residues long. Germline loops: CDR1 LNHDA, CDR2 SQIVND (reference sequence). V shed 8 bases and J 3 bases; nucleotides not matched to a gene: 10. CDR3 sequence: CASSGATGGHTGELFF. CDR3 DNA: TGTGCCAGTTCCGGCGCGACAGGGGGTCACACCGGGGAGCTGTTTTTT. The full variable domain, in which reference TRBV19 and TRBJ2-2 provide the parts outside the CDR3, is DGGITQSPKYLFRKEGQNVTLSCEQNLNHDAMYWYRQDPGQGLRLIYYSQIVNDFQKGDIAEGYSVSREKKESFPLTVTSAQKNPTAFYLCASSGATGGHTGELFFGEGSRLTVL.

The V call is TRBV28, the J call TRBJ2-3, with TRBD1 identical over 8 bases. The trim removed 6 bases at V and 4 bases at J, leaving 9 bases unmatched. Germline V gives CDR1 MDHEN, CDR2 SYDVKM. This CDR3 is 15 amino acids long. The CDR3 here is CASRSPKTGADTQYF. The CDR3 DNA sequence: TGTGCCAGCAGGTCTCCGAAGACAGGGGCAGATACGCAGTATTTT.

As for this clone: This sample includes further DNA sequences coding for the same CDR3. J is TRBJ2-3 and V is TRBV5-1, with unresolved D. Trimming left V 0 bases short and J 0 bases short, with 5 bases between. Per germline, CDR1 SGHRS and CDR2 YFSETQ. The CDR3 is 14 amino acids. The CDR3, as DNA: TGCGCCAGCAGCTTGGACAGAAGCACAGATACGCAGTATTTT. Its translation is CASSLDRSTDTQYF.

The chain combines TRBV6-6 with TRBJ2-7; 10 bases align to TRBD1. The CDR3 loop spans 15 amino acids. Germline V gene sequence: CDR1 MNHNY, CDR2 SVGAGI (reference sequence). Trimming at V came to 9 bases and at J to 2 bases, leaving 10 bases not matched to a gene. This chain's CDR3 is CASRAGQGHAYEQYF. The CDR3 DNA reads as TGTGCCAGTCGCGCGGGACAGGGGCACGCCTACGAGCAGTACTTC.

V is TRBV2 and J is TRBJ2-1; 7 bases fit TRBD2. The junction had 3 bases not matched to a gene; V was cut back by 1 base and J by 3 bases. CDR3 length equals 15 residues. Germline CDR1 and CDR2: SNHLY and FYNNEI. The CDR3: CASSEEGGSYNEQFF. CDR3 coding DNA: TGTGCCAGCAGTGAAGAAGGCGGGAGCTACAATGAGCAGTTCTTC. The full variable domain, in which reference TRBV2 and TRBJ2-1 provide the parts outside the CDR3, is EPEVTQTPSHQVTQMGQEVILRCVPISNHLYFYWYRQILGQKVEFLVSFYNNEISEKSEIFDDQFSVERPDGSNFTLKIRSTKLEDSAMYFCASSEEGGSYNEQFFGPGTRLTVL.

The CDR3 region is CASSKARGSEQYF. The CDR3 nucleotides are TGTGCCAGCAGCAAAGCAAGAGGGTCCGAGCAGTACTTC. The gene calls are TRBV21-1 and TRBJ2-7; no check of the table's D call, TRBD2, against the DNA was made. TRBV21-1 is an annotated pseudogene. This CDR3 region has 13 residues.

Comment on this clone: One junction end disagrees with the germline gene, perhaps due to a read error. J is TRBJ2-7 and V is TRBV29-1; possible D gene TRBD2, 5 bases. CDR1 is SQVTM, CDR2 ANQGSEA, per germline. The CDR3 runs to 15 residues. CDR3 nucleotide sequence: TGCAGCGTCGAAGGAGGTGGTAGTGGGTACTACGAGCAGTACTTC. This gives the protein CSVEGGGSGYYEQYF.

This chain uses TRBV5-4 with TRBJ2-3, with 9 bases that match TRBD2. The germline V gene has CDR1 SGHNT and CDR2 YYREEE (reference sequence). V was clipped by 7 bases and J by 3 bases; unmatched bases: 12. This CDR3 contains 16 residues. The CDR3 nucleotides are TGTGCCAGCCGCTCCTATCTAGCGGGAAGAACAGATACGCAGTATTTT. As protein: CASRSYLAGRTDTQYF.

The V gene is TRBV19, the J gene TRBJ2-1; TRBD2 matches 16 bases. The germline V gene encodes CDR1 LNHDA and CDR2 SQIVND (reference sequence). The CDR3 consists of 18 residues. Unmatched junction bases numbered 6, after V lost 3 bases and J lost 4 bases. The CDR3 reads CASSMGLAGGPWYNEQFF. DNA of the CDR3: TGTGCCAGTAGTATGGGACTAGCGGGAGGGCCGTGGTACAATGAGCAGTTCTTC.

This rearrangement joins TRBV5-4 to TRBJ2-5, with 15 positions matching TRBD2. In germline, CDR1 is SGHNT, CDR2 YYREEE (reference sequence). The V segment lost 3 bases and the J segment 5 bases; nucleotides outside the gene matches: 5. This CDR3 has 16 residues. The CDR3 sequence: CASSSGTSGRMETQYF. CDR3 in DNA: TGTGCCAGCAGCTCCGGGACTAGCGGGAGGATGGAGACCCAGTACTTC. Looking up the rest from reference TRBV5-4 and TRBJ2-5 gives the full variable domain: ETGVTQSPTHLIKTRGQQVTLRCSSQSGHNTVSWYQQALGQGPQFIFQYYREEENGRGNFPPRFSGLQFPNYSSELNVNALELDDSALYLCASSSGTSGRMETQYFGPGTRLLVL.

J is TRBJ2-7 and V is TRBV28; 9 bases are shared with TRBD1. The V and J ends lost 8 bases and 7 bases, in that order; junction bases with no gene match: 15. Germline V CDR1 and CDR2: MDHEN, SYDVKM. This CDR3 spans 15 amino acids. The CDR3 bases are TGTGCCAGCGGGGGGGGACAGGGCATTTTCGGAGAGCAGTACTTC. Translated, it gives CASGGGQGIFGEQYF.

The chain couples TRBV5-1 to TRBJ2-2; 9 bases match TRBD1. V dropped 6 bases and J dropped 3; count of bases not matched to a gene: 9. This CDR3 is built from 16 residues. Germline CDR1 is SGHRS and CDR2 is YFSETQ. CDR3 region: CASNDRGFVDTGELFF. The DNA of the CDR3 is TGCGCCAGCAACGACAGGGGGTTTGTCGACACCGGGGAGCTGTTTTTT.

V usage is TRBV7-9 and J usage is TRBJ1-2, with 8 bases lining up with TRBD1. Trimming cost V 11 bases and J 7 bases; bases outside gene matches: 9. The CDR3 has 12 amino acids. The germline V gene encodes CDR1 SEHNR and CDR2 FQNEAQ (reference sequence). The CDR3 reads CAVYRGDGGYTF. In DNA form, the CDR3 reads TGTGCCGTCTACAGGGGGGACGGTGGCTACACCTTC.

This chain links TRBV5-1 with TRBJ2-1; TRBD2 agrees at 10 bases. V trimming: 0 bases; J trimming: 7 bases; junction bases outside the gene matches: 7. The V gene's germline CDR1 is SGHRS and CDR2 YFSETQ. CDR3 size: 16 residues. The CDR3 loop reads CASSLGSSGRGNEQFF. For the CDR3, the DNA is TGCGCCAGCAGCTTGGGGTCTAGCGGGAGAGGGAATGAGCAGTTCTTC.